A selection of T cell receptor beta chains follows, all from one sample in a study of blood T cell repertoires in COVID-19. Sequencing was performed with immunoSEQ multiplex PCR; in TCRdb, only in-frame clones are kept and a portion is missing. Of about 180,000 clones in the sample, less than 90% were seen once. The sample was peripheral blood. The receptors shown here come from a man aged 65 to 85 with active or convalescent COVID-19. The CDR3 runs from the conserved cysteine through the conserved F or W. A D gene is named only where the DNA matches it firmly. The size entry is marked missing in some rows and otherwise reads once, few, many or a size class.

cdr3_aa	cdr3_nt	clone_size	v_call	d_call	j_call
CASSPQTGDNQPQHF	TGTGCCAGTAGTCCCCAGACAGGAGACAATCAGCCCCAGCATTTT	.	TRBV19	.	TRBJ1-5
CASSVGPEPTYEQYF	TGTGCCAGCAGCGTAGGGCCCGAACCCACCTACGAGCAGTACTTC	.	TRBV9	.	TRBJ2-7
CASSLRTSGRRYEQYF	TGTGCCAGCAGCCTTCGGACTAGCGGGAGGAGGTACGAGCAGTACTTC	.	TRBV7-2	TRBD2	TRBJ2-7
CASSYSTRGGLHTQYF	TGTGCCAGCAGTTACTCGACACGGGGGGGCCTGCATACGCAGTATTTT	.	TRBV6-2/TRBV6-3	TRBD2	TRBJ2-3
CASSEDRQRSYTF	TGTGCCAGCAGTGAAGACAGGCAGCGAAGCTACACCTTC	.	TRBV6-1	.	TRBJ1-2
CASSPPTIQETQYF	TGTGCCAGCTCACCACCAACTATACAAGAGACCCAGTACTTC	.	TRBV18	.	TRBJ2-5
CASTPLRGNTGELFF	TGTGCCAGCACCCCCCTTAGAGGAAACACCGGGGAGCTGTTTTTT	once	TRBV2	.	TRBJ2-2
CASSPGTGLLNTEAFF	TGTGCCAGCTCACCAGGGACAGGGCTTTTGAACACTGAAGCTTTCTTT	.	TRBV18	TRBD1	TRBJ1-1
CASSPSGGELRSPLHF	TGTGCCAGCTCGCCAAGCGGGGGAGAACTCCGGTCACCCCTCCACTTT	.	TRBV18	.	TRBJ1-6
CASRGEGLAGREQFF	TGCGCCAGCAGGGGAGAGGGACTAGCGGGACGTGAGCAGTTCTTC	.	TRBV5-1	TRBD2	TRBJ2-1
CASSLQTSGEETQYF	TGCGCCAGCAGCCTCCAGACTAGCGGGGAGGAGACCCAGTACTTC	.	TRBV4-3	TRBD2	TRBJ2-5
CASSRVGTSGADTQYF	TGTGCCAGCAGCCGCGTCGGGACTAGCGGGGCGGATACGCAGTATTTT	.	TRBV3-1/TRBV3-2	TRBD2	TRBJ2-3
CAVTSGDAYEQYF	TGTGCCGTGACTAGCGGGGATGCCTACGAGCAGTACTTC	.	TRBV28	TRBD2	TRBJ2-7
CASSRTGAYEQYF	TGTGCCAGCAGCCGGACAGGAGCCTACGAGCAGTACTTC	.	TRBV6-5	TRBD1	TRBJ2-7
CASSVGGRAPNEKLFF	TGTGCCAGCAGCGTAGGGGGCAGGGCGCCTAATGAAAAACTGTTTTTT	.	TRBV9	.	TRBJ1-4
CASSLFGVPNSNYGYTF	TGTGCCAGCAGTTTATTCGGGGTCCCAAATTCTAACTATGGCTACACCTTC	.	TRBV27	.	TRBJ1-2
CASSSKTPGVAFF	TGCGCCAGCAGCTCCAAGACCCCGGGGGTAGCTTTCTTT	.	TRBV5-1	.	TRBJ1-1
CASSQDSWGAPLHF	TGCGCCAGCAGCCAAGATAGTTGGGGAGCCCCACTCCACTTT	few	TRBV4-3	.	TRBJ1-6
CASSSRVDTQYF	TGTGCCAGCAGCTCCCGGGTGGATACGCAGTATTTT	.	TRBV7-2	.	TRBJ2-3
CASSQGSTDTQYF	TGTGCCAGTAGCCAGGGGAGCACAGATACGCAGTATTTT	.	TRBV19	.	TRBJ2-3
CASSYGSGSFTDTQYF	TGTGCCAGCAGTTACGGGAGCGGGAGTTTTACAGATACGCAGTATTTT	.	TRBV6-5	TRBD2	TRBJ2-3
CASSQRANGYTF	TGTGCCAGCAGCCAGAGAGCTAATGGCTACACCTTC	few	TRBV3-1/TRBV3-2	.	TRBJ1-2
CASSRPGTGDILDGEKLFF	TGTGCCAGCTCACGCCCCGGGACAGGGGATATACTAGATGGTGAAAAACTGTTTTTT	.	TRBV18	TRBD1	TRBJ1-4
CASSSGTSGVMGQFF	TGTGCCAGCAGCTCCGGGACTAGCGGGGTAATGGGGCAGTTCTTC	.	TRBV28	TRBD2	TRBJ2-1
CASSSLLAGGSEQYF	TGTGCCAGCAGTTCCCTACTAGCGGGAGGCTCCGAGCAGTACTTC	.	TRBV6-2/TRBV6-3	TRBD2	TRBJ2-7
CASSGGSDTEAFF	TGTGCCAGCTCAGGAGGGTCCGACACTGAAGCTTTCTTT	.	TRBV18	.	TRBJ1-1
CASSLKRDRADTQYF	TGTGCCAGCAGCTTAAAGAGGGATAGGGCAGATACGCAGTATTTT	.	TRBV7-3	.	TRBJ2-3
CASSLLTGGDFSGANVLTF	TGTGCCAGCAGCCTACTGACAGGGGGGGATTTTTCTGGGGCCAACGTCCTGACTTTC	.	TRBV28	TRBD1	TRBJ2-6
CAISDVGPGNTIYF	TGTGCCATCAGTGACGTCGGTCCTGGAAACACCATATATTTT	.	TRBV10-3	.	TRBJ1-3
CASSLGGTDTQYF	TGTGCCAGCAGCTTGGGAGGCACAGATACGCAGTATTTT	.	TRBV5-4	.	TRBJ2-3
CATSHRRQGRRNTIYF	TGTGCCACCAGCCACCGGCGACAGGGGAGGAGAAACACCATATATTTT	.	TRBV15	TRBD1	TRBJ1-3
CASSTRTGQSSYNEQFF	TGTGCCAGTAGTACCCGGACAGGGCAGAGCTCCTACAATGAGCAGTTCTTC	.	TRBV19	TRBD1	TRBJ2-1
CASSLGGDLYGYTF	TGTGCCAGCAGCTTAGGGGGGGACCTCTATGGCTACACCTTC	once	TRBV7-2	.	TRBJ1-2
CASSQGPGSRYNEQFF	TGTGCCAGCAGCCAAGGCCCGGGGTCTCGGTACAATGAGCAGTTCTTC	.	TRBV14	.	TRBJ2-1
CASSLLAGVGETQYF	TGTGCCAGCAGCCTCCTAGCGGGAGTGGGGGAGACCCAGTACTTC	.	TRBV7-2	TRBD2	TRBJ2-5
CASISYMNTEAFF	TGTGCCAGCATTTCTTACATGAACACTGAAGCTTTCTTT	.	TRBV2	.	TRBJ1-1
CASSGLRTANSPLHF	TGTGCCAGCAGTGGCCTAAGGACTGCCAATTCACCCCTCCACTTT	.	TRBV2	.	TRBJ1-6
CASRPGGPTDTQYF	TGTGCCAGTAGGCCCGGCGGGCCCACAGATACGCAGTATTTT	.	TRBV19	.	TRBJ2-3
CASSLLSTGGSNEQFF	TGTGCCAGCAGCTTACTTTCGACAGGGGGTTCGAATGAGCAGTTCTTC	.	TRBV7-9	TRBD1	TRBJ2-1
CATSDPTGTGGTDTQYF	TGTGCCACCAGTGATCCCACCGGGACAGGGGGGACAGATACGCAGTATTTT	.	TRBV24-1	TRBD1	TRBJ2-3
CATSLGRAPTGELFF	TGTGCCACCAGTCTAGGGAGGGCCCCTACCGGGGAGCTGTTTTTT	few	TRBV24-1	TRBD2	TRBJ2-2
CASRTPGGEQYF	TGTGCCAGCAGGACCCCAGGTGGCGAGCAGTACTTC	.	TRBV28	.	TRBJ2-7
CASSSWTGVVQTYGYTF	TGTGCCAGCAGCTCTTGGACAGGGGTAGTTCAAACCTATGGCTACACCTTC	.	TRBV7-2	TRBD1	TRBJ1-2
CASSLGPGRADNEQFF	TGCGCCAGCAGCTTGGGTCCCGGGAGGGCCGACAATGAGCAGTTCTTC	.	TRBV5-1	TRBD2	TRBJ2-1
CASSLATAMNTEAFF	TGTGCCAGCAGCTTAGCCACAGCTATGAACACTGAAGCTTTCTTT	.	TRBV7-2	.	TRBJ1-1